Described below is a single TCR beta chain sequence and its context. Per the study methods: Reference gene primer amplification yielded estimated nucleated cell counts. The assay was immunoSEQ multiplex PCR, and TCRdb's table has in-frame clones only and misses some. That table supplies the V and J calls and clone size; D and trimming were determined from the DNA. The table has a few hundred thousand clones, roughly 86% seen once. The CDR3 sequence is 13 residues long. Germline lookup yields CDR1 KGHDR and CDR2 SFDVKD. V lost 2 bases to trimming and J lost 5 bases, with 9 bases between them. The sample originates from a study of blood T cell repertoires in COVID-19.

The specimen sequenced was PBMCs or T cells enriched from blood (not recorded which). The chain carries TRBV24-1 and TRBJ2-7; maybe TRBD1 (5 bases). This TCR was recovered from a woman aged 30 to 39 who had recovered from COVID-19. In nucleotides, the CDR3 is TGTGCCACCAGTGATTCCAGGGTCCACGAGCAGTACTTC. Its protein product is CATSDSRVHEQYF.